This T cell receptor beta chain emerged from a study of T cells in localized non-small cell lung cancer. Whole-study findings and limits: Uninvolved adjacent lung had more T cell clonality than any other tissue, topping tumor. Owing to sequencing of a solitary tumor region, heterogeneity cannot be discounted. Researchers found a median approximately 50 of the top 100 tumor clones in adjacent lung.

V lost 8 bases and J lost 5; bases outside the gene matches: 11. There are 15 residues in the CDR3. Germline-derived CDR1 and CDR2 are LNHDA and SQIVND (reference sequence). Sequencing used immunoSEQ multiplex PCR; TCRdb keeps in-frame clones, though not all of them. The sample contains under 4,500 clones, about 25% of which appear only once. This clone was observed a few times. The antigen remains undetermined. This sample comprised lung tumor tissue, obtained before any cancer treatment. The source of this sequence is a male donor older than 55 with stage I lung adenocarcinoma. The chain carries TRBV19 and TRBJ2-7, with 11 nucleotides matching TRBD2. The DNA of the CDR3 is TGTGCCAGTTCTCTAGCGGGGGGAACGGGGAACGAGCAGTACTTC. It encodes CASSLAGGTGNEQYF.